The entry that follows covers one T cell receptor beta chain sequence. The data belong to a study of blood T cell repertoires in COVID-19. Study-wide background: Whether acute or convalescent, the COVID-19 samples came from the United States, Italy and Spain. PBMCs, B-cell-depleted T cells, or T cells provided the cDNA or gDNA that made up the material.

This study enrolled people aged about 18 to 95 from about two dozen US geographic areas. Per the authors' pipeline: Estimation of nucleated cell counts relied on the amplification of reference gene primers. Repertoires were generated with immunoSEQ multiplex PCR, while TCRdb's copy carries only in-frame clones and drops some. V, J and clone size are those of that table, while D and trimming were read from the DNA. The top ten hold around 1.6% of the sample, which has hundreds of thousands of clones, more than 75% seen once. CDR3 length equals 16 residues. The germline V gene has CDR1 SGHTA and CDR2 FQGNSA. V lost 5 bases to trimming and J lost 3 bases; unmatched junction nucleotides: 7.

The chain couples TRBV7-2 to TRBJ2-7; 13 bases fit TRBD2. Input material: PBMCs or T cells enriched from blood (not recorded which). The receptor was isolated from a woman aged 50 to 65 who had recovered from COVID-19. The CDR3 loop reads CASSLRTSGRVYEQYF. The CDR3 DNA reads TGTGCCAGCAGCCTCCGGACTAGCGGGAGAGTCTACGAGCAGTACTTC. The full variable domain, rest sourced from reference TRBV7-2 and TRBJ2-7, is GAGVSQSPSNKVTEKGKDVELRCDPISGHTALYWYRQSLGQGLEFLIYFQGNSAPDKSGLPSDRFSAERTGGSVSTLTIQRTQQEDSAVYLCASSLRTSGRVYEQYFGPGTRLTVT.